This TCR beta chain was identified during a study of blood T cell repertoires in COVID-19. Study details: Samples of COVID-19 (acute and convalescent) were obtained from the United States, Italy and Spain. T cells, B-cell-depleted T cells, or PBMCs supplied cDNA or gDNA.

Generated by immunoSEQ multiplex PCR, the TCRdb table keeps only in-frame clones and is missing some. This sample has about 68,000 clones, with about 89% found just once. V lost 5 bases, J lost 1 base, and 11 bases lay in between. The CDR3 spans 14 residues. Germline CDR1 and CDR2: PRHDT and FYEKMQ (reference sequence). The receptor comes from a man aged 50 or older with COVID-19, enrolled during active disease. The chain combines TRBV13 with TRBJ1-2; D is uncertain. Sequenced: peripheral blood. CDR3 region: CASSPGVFNYGYTF. CDR3 in DNA: TGTGCCAGCAGCCCCGGGGTCTTTAACTATGGCTACACCTTC. Drawing the rest from reference TRBV13 and TRBJ1-2, the complete variable domain is AAGVIQSPRHLIKEKRETATLKCYPIPRHDTVYWYQQGPGQDPQFLISFYEKMQSDKGSIPDRFSAQQFSDYHSELNMSSLELGDSALYFCASSPGVFNYGYTFGSGTRLTVV.